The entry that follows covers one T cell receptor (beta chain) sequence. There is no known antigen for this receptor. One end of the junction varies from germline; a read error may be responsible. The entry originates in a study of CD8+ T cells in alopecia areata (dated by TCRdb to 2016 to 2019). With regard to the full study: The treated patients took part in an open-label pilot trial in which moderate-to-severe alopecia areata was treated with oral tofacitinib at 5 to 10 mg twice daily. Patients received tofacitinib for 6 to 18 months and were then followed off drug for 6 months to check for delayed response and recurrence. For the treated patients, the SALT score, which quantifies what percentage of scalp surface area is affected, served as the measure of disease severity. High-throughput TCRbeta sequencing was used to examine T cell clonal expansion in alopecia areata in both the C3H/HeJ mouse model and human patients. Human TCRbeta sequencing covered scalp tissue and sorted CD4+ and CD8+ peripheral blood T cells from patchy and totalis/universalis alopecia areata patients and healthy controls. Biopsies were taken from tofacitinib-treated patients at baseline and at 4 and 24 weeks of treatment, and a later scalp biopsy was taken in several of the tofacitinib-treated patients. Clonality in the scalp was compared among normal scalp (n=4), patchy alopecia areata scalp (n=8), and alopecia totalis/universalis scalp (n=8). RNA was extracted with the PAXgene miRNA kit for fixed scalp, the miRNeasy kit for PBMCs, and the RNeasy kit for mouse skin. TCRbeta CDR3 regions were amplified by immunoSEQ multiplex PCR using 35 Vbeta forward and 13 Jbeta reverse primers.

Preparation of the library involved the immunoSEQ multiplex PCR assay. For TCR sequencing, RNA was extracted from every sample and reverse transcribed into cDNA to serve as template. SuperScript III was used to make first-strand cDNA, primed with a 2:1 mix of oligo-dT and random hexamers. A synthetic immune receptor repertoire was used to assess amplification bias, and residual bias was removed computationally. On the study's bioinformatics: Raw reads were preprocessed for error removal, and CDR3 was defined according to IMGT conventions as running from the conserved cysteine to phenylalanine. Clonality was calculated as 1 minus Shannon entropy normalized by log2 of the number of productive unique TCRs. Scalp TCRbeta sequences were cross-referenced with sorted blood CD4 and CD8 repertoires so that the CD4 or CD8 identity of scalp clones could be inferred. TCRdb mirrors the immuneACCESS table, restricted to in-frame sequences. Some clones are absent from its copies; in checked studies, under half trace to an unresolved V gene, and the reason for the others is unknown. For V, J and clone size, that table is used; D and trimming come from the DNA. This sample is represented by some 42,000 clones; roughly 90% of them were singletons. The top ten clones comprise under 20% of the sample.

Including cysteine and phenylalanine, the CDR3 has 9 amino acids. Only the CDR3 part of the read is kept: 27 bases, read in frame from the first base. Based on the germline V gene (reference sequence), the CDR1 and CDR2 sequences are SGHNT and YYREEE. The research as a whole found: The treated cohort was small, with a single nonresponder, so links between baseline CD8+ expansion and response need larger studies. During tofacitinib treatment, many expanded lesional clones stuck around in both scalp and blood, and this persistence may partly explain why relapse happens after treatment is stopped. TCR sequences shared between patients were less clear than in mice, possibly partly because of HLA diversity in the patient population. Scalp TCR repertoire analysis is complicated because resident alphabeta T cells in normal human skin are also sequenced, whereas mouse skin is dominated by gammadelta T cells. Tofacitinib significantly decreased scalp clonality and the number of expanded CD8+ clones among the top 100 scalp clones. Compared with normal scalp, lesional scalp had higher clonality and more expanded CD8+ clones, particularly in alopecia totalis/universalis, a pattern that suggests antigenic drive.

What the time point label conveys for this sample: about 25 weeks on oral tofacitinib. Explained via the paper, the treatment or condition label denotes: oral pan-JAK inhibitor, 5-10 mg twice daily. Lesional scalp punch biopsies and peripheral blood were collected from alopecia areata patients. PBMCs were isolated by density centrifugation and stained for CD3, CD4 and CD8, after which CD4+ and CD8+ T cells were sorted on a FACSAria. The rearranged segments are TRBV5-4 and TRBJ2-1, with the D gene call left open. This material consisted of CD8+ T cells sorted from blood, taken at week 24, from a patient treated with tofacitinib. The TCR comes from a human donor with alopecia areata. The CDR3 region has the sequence CASSPRPLF. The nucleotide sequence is TGTGCCAGCAGCCCTCGTCCGCTCTTC. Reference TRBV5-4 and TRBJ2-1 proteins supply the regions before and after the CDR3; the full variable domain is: ETGVTQSPTHLIKTRGQQVTLRCSSQSGHNTVSWYQQALGQGPQFIFQYYREEENGRGNFPPRFSGLQFPNYSSELNVNALELDDSALYLCASSPRPLFGPGTRLTVL.